This passage covers 14 T cell receptor beta chains from one sample sequenced in a study of blood T cell repertoires in COVID-19. Clones were sequenced by immunoSEQ multiplex PCR, and TCRdb holds only the in-frame ones, with some missing. The table includes hundreds of thousands of clones, 65% to 90% detected once. Material for sequencing was peripheral blood. These receptor sequences come from a woman between 45 and 60 years old with acute or convalescent COVID-19.

The chain combines TRBV3-1 (or the pseudogene TRBV3-2) with TRBJ1-4, with 8 bases matching TRBD1. This CDR3 has 18 amino acids. Germline CDR1 and CDR2: LGHDT and YNNKEL (reference sequence). With V trimmed by 1 base and J by 4 bases, 11 bases remained unmatched. This chain's CDR3 is CASSQAVTGEGFNEKLFF. CDR3 coding DNA: TGTGCCAGCAGCCAAGCCGTGACAGGGGAGGGATTTAATGAAAAACTGTTTTTT.

The chain has TRBV7-2 and TRBJ1-1, with D possibly TRBD1 on 6 matching bases. Germline-derived CDR1 and CDR2 are SGHTA and FQGNSA. V shed 5 bases and J shed 1 base, with 17 bases lying between them. The CDR3 is 16 residues long. As DNA, the CDR3 is TGTGCCAGCAGCCGGGGCGGGGGCGCTCGGAACACTGAAGCTTTCTTT. It yields the protein CASSRGGGARNTEAFF.

The V gene is TRBV6-2 or TRBV6-3, the J gene TRBJ1-5; perhaps TRBD1 as D (6 bases). The CDR3 has 16 amino acids. With 2 bases removed from V and 0 bases from J, the gap between germline ends came to 11 bases. Germline values: CDR1 MNHEY, CDR2 SVGEGT. In DNA, the CDR3 is TGTGCCAGCAGTTACCTGACAGGAGGTAGCAATCAGCCCCAGCATTTT. Translation: CASSYLTGGSNQPQHF.

The rearrangement joins TRBV4-2 to TRBJ2-1; TRBD1 matches at 8 bases. CDR1 LGHNA and CDR2 YNFKEQ come from the germline V gene. CDR3 length equals 16 residues. Trimming at V came to 3 bases and at J to 5 bases, leaving 9 bases not matched to a gene. CDR3 amino acids: CASSHPRTGTDNEQFF. Here the CDR3 DNA reads TGTGCCAGCAGCCACCCTCGGACAGGGACGGACAATGAGCAGTTCTTC.

The chain has TRBV28 and TRBJ2-7, with D uncertain. V dropped 2 bases and J dropped 5 bases, with 16 bases sitting between them. The CDR3 contains 15 residues. CDR1 is MDHEN, CDR2 SYDVKM, per germline. The CDR3 region has the DNA TGTGCCAGCAGTTTAACCGACCCCCCAGGCCACGAGCAGTACTTC. It yields the protein CASSLTDPPGHEQYF.

The chain employs TRBV2 and TRBJ1-1, with 7 positions matching TRBD1. Germline CDR1 and CDR2: SNHLY and FYNNEI. The length of the CDR3 is 16 residues. J gave up 0 bases and V 7 bases, and 11 bases lay outside the gene matches. CDR3 in DNA: TGTGCCAGCACCAAGACAGGGATCAGTCTGAACACTGAAGCTTTCTTT. This encodes CASTKTGISLNTEAFF.

This clone has a single count. V and J are TRBV4-2 and TRBJ2-7, with 11 bases that match TRBD2. Germline CDR1 and CDR2: LGHNA and YNFKEQ. V lost 1 base to trimming and J lost 9 bases; unmatched junction nucleotides: 8. The CDR3 loop spans 15 amino acids. The CDR3 nucleotides are TGTGCCAGCAGCCAAGTTAGCGGGGGGGCGATCGGGCAGTACTTC. Translating it yields CASSQVSGGAIGQYF.

The rearrangement uses TRBV2 and TRBJ2-1; 10 bases match TRBD1. Germline CDR1 SNHLY, CDR2 FYNNEI. This CDR3 contains 14 residues. V trimming: 8 bases; J trimming: 7 bases; junction bases outside the gene matches: 8. The CDR3 DNA sequence: TGTGCCAGCGACCGGGACAGGGGTTTTAATGAGCAGTTCTTC. The encoded protein is CASDRDRGFNEQFF.

The V call is TRBV7-2, the J call TRBJ1-4; TRBD1 might be the D (5 bases). The V gene lost 3 bases and the J gene lost 5 bases, with 7 bases spanning the gap. This CDR3 has 13 amino acids. In germline, CDR1 is SGHTA, CDR2 FQGNSA. The CDR3 loop reads CASSFKGNEKLFF. CDR3 in DNA: TGTGCCAGCAGCTTTAAGGGGAATGAAAAACTGTTTTTT.

The chain joins TRBV7-8 to TRBJ2-5; 7 bases are shared with TRBD1. V lost 2 bases to trimming and J lost 3 bases; unmatched junction nucleotides: 3. This CDR3 has 14 residues. Germline CDR1 reads SGHVS; CDR2 reads FQNEAQ. This CDR3 reads CASSLRGGEETQYF. The CDR3 bases are TGTGCCAGCAGCTTACGAGGGGGCGAAGAGACCCAGTACTTC. Together with reference TRBV7-8 and TRBJ2-5, the CDR3 gives the full variable domain: GAGVSQSPRYKVAKRGQDVALRCDPISGHVSLFWYQQALGQGPEFLTYFQNEAQLDKSGLPSDRFFAERPEGSVSTLKIQRTQQEDSAVYLCASSLRGGEETQYFGPGTRLLVL.

The CDR3: CASTSMDREVSEQYF. The CDR3 nucleotides read TGTGCCAGCACCTCCATGGACAGGGAGGTGTCCGAGCAGTACTTC. The V gene is TRBV5-4, the J gene TRBJ2-7; 8 bases map to TRBD1. V gave up 6 bases and J gave up 6 bases; unmatched junction bases: 14. The CDR3 loop spans 15 amino acids. In germline, CDR1 is SGHNT, CDR2 YYREEE (reference sequence).

This chain connects TRBV10-3 to TRBJ2-5, with no clear D. CDR3 length: 13 residues. Trimming removed 2 bases at V and 2 bases at J, with 6 bases between. The germline gives CDR1 ENHRY, CDR2 SYGVKD. The DNA for the CDR3 is TGTGCCATCAGTGAGGTACATCAAGAGACCCAGTACTTC. Translating gives CAISEVHQETQYF.

The V call is TRBV6-5, the J call TRBJ2-1, with 9 bases identical to TRBD2. V trimming: 0 bases; J trimming: 6 bases; junction bases outside the gene matches: 6. In germline, CDR1 is MNHEY, CDR2 SVGAGI. This CDR3 comprises 16 residues. CDR3: CASSYSPAGGPNEQFF. The CDR3 nucleotides read TGTGCCAGCAGTTACTCACCAGCGGGGGGCCCCAATGAGCAGTTCTTC.

The rearrangement links TRBV27 to TRBJ2-5, with 7 bases that match TRBD2. Germline trimming cut 3 bases from V and 6 bases from J; bases unmatched to any gene: 13. The V gene's germline CDR1 is MNHEY and CDR2 SMNVEV (reference sequence). This CDR3 contains 16 residues. This chain's CDR3 is CASSLRSGGKLQTQYF. As DNA, the CDR3 is TGTGCCAGCAGTTTGAGGTCGGGGGGTAAACTTCAGACCCAGTACTTC.